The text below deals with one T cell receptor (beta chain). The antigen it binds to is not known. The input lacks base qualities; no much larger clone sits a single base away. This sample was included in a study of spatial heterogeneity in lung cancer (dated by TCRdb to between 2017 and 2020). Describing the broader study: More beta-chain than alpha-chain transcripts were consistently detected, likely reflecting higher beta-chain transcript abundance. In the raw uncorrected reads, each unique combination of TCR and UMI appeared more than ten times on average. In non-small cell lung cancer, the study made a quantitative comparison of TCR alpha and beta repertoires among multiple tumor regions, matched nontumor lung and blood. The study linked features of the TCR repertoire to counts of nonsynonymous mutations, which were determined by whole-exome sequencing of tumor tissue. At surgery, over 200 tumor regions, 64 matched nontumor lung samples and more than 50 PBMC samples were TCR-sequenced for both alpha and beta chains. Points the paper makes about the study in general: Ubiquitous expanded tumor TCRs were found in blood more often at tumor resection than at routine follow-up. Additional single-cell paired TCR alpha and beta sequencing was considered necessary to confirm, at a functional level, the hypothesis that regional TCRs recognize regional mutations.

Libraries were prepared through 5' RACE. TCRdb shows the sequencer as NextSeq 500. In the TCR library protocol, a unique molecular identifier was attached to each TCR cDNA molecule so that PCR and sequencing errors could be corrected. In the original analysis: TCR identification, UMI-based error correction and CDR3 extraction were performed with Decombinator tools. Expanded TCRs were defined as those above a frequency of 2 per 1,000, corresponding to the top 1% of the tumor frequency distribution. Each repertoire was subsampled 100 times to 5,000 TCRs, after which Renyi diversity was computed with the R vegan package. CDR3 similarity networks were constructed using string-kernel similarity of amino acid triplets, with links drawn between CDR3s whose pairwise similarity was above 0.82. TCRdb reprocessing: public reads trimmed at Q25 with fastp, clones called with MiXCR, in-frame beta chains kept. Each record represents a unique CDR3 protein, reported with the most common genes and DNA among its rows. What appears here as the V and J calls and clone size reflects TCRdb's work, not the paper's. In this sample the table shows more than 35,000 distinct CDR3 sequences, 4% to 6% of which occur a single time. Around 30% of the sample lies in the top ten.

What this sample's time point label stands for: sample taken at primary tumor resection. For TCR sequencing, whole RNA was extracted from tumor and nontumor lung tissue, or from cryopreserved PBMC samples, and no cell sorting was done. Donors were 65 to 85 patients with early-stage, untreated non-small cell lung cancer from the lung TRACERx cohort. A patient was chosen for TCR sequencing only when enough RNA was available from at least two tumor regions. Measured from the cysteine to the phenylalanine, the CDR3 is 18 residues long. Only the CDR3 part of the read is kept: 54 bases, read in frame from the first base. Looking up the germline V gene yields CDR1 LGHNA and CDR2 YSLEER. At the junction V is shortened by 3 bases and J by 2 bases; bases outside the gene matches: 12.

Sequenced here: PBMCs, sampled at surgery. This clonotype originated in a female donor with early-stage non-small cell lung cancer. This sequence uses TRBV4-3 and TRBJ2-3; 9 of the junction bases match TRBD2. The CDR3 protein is CASSHEPVPSGTTDTQYF. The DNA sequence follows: TGCGCCAGCAGCCATGAACCCGTCCCTAGCGGGACCACAGATACGCAGTATTTT.